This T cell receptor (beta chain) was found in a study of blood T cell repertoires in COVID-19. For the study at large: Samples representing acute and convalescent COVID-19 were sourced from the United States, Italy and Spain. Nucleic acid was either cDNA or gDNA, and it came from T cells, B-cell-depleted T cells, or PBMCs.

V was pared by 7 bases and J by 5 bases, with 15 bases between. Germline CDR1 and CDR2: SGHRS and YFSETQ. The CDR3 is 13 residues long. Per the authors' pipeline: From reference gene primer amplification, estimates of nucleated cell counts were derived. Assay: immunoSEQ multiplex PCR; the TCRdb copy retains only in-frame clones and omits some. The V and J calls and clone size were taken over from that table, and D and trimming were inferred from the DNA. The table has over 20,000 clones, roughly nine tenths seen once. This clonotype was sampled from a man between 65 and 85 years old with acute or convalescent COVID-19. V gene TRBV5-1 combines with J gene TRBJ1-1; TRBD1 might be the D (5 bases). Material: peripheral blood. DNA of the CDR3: TGCGCCAGCCGACCTACAGGAAGAACTGAAGCTTTCTTT. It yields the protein CASRPTGRTEAFF.